The 2 T cell receptor beta chains reported below all come from one sample, sequenced in a study of T cell responses to AZD1222 COVID-19 vaccine. The data were produced by immunoSEQ multiplex PCR, yet TCRdb's version contains in-frame clones alone and is incomplete. This sample has around 150,000 clones, with about nine tenths found just once. Specimen: peripheral blood, collected on day 0 of AZD1222 vaccination. The receptors were gathered from an adult in good health.

The chain combines TRBV27 with TRBJ1-5; D not certain. Trimming took off 5 bases at V and 0 bases at J, with 17 bases between the two ends. The CDR3 has 17 residues. Germline CDR1 is MNHEY and CDR2 is SMNVEV (reference sequence). The CDR3 nucleotides are TGTGCCAGCAGTCCCTCGGTATTATACCTTAGCAATCAGCCCCAGCATTTT. Its translation: CASSPSVLYLSNQPQHF.

J is TRBJ1-3 and V is TRBV28; 7 bases map to TRBD1. The V segment lost 5 bases and the J segment 3 bases; nucleotides outside the gene matches: 4. Per the germline V gene, CDR1 is MDHEN and CDR2 is SYDVKM. The CDR3 extends over 14 amino acids. The CDR3 DNA reads TGTGCCAGCAGTCTTTACAGGGGTGGAAACACCATATATTTT. Its protein is CASSLYRGGNTIYF.